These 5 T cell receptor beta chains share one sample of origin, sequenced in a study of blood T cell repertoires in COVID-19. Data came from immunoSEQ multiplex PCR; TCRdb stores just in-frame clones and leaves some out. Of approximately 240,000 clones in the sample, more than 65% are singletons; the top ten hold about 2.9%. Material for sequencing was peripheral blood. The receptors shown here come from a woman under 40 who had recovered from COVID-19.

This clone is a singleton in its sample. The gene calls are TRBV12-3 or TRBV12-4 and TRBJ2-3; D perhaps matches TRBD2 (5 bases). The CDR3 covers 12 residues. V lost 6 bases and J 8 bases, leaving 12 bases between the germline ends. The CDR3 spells CASRDLGSTQYF. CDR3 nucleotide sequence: TGTGCCAGCAGAGATCTAGGGAGTACGCAGTATTTT.

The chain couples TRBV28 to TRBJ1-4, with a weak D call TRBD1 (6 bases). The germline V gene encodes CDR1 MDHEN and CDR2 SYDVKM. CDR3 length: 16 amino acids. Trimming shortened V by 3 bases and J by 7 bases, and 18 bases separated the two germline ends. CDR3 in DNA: TGTGCCAGCAGTTTGGGGGGGCGCCGAACCGGTGAAAAACTGTTTTTT. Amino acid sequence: CASSLGGRRTGEKLFF.

CDR3 loop: CASSLRERGTEAFF. The CDR3 DNA reads as TGTGCCAGCAGTTTAAGGGAACGGGGAACTGAAGCTTTCTTT. V is TRBV27 and J is TRBJ1-1; D not resolved. Trimming removed 2 bases from V and 5 bases from J, with 12 bases in between. The CDR3 runs to 14 residues. Germline CDR1 is MNHEY and CDR2 is SMNVEV (reference sequence).

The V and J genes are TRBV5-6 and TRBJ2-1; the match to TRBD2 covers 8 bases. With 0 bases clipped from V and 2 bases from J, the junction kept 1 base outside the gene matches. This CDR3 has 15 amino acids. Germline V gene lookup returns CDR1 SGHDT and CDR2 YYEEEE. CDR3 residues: CASSLDGRAYNEQFF. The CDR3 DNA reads TGTGCCAGCAGCTTGGACGGGAGGGCCTACAATGAGCAGTTCTTC.

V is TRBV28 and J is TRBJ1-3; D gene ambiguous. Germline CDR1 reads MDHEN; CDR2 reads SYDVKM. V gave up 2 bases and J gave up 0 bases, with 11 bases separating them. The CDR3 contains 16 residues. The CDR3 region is CASSLLPGNSGNTIYF. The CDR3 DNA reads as TGTGCCAGCAGTTTACTTCCGGGGAACTCTGGAAACACCATATATTTT.